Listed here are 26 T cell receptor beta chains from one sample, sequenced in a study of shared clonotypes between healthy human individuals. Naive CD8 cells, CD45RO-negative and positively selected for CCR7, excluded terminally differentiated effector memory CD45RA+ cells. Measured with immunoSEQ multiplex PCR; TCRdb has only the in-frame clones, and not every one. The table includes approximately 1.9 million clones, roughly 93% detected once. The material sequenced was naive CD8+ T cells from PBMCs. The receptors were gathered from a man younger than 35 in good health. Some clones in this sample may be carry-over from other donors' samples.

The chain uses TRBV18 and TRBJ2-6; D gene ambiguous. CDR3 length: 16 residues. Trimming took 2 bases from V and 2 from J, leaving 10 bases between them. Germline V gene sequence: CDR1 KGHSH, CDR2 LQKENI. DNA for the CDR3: TGTGCCAGCTCACCAGGCAAGGGAACTGGGGCCAACGTCCTGACTTTC. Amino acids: CASSPGKGTGANVLTF.

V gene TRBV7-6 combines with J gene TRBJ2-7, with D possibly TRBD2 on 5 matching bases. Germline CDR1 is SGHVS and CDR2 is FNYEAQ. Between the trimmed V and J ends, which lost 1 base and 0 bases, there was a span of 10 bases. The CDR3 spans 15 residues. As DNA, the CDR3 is TGTGCCAGCAGCTTAGAGGCGGGTGACTCCTACGAGCAGTACTTC. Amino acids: CASSLEAGDSYEQYF.

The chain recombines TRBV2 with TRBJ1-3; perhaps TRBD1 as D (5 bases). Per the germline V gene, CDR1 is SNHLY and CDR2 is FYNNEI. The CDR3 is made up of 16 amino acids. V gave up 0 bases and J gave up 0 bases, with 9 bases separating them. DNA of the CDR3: TGTGCCAGCAGTGAAGCGCTCAGGGCCTCTGGAAACACCATATATTTT. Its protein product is CASSEALRASGNTIYF. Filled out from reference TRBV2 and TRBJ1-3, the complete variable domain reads EPEVTQTPSHQVTQMGQEVILRCVPISNHLYFYWYRQILGQKVEFLVSFYNNEISEKSEIFDDQFSVERPDGSNFTLKIRSTKLEDSAMYFCASSEALRASGNTIYFGEGSWLTVV.

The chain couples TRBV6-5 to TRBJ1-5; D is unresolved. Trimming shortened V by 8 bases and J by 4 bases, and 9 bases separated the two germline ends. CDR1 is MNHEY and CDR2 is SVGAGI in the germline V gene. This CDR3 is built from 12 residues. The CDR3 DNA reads TGTGCCAGCCGTGGCAAGAATCAGCCCCAGCATTTT. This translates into CASRGKNQPQHF.

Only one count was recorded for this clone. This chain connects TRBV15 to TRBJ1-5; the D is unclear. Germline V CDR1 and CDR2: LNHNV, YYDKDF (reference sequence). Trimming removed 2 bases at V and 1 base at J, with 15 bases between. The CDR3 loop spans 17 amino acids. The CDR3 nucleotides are TGTGCCACCAGCAGACCATATTCTGGGGAGAGCAATCAGCCCCAGCATTTT. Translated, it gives CATSRPYSGESNQPQHF.

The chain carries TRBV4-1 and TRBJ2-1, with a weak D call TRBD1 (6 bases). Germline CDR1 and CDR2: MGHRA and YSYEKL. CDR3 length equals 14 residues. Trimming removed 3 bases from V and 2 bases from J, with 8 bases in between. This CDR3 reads CASSHYRAYNEQFF. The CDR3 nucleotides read TGCGCCAGCAGCCACTACAGGGCCTACAATGAGCAGTTCTTC.

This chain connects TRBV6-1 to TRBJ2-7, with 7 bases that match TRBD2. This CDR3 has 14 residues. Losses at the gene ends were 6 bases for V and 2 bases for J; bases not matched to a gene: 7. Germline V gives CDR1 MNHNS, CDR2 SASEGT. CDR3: CASRGGSHPYEQYF. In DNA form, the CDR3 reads TGTGCCAGCAGAGGCGGGAGCCACCCCTACGAGCAGTACTTC.

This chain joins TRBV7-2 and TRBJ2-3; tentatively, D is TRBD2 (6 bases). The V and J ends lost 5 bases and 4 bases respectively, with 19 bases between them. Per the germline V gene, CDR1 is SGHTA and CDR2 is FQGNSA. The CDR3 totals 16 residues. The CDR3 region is CASSPRLVSTSDTQYF. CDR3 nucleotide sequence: TGTGCCAGCAGCCCGCGACTAGTGTCGACCTCAGATACGCAGTATTTT. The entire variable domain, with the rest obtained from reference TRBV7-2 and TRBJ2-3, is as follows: GAGVSQSPSNKVTEKGKDVELRCDPISGHTALYWYRQSLGQGLEFLIYFQGNSAPDKSGLPSDRFSAERTGGSVSTLTIQRTQQEDSAVYLCASSPRLVSTSDTQYFGPGTRLTVL.

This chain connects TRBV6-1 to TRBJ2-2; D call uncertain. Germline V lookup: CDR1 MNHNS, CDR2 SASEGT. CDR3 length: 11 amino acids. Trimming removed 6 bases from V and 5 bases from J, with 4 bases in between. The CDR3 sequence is CASRGTGELFF. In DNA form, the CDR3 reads TGTGCCAGCAGAGGTACCGGGGAGCTGTTTTTT.

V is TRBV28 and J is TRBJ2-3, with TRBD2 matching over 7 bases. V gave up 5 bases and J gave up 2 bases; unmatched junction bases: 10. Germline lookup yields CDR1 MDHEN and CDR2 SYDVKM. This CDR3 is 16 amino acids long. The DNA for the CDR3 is TGTGCCAGCAGTACCTCTAGCGGCCTACCCACAGATACGCAGTATTTT. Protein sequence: CASSTSSGLPTDTQYF.

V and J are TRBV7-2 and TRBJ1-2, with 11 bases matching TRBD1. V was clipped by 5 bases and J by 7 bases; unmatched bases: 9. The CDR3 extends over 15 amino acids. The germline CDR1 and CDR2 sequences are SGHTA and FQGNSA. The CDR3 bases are TGTGCCAGCAGCGCCCGGACAGGGGGCATAGCTGGCTACACCTTC. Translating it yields CASSARTGGIAGYTF.

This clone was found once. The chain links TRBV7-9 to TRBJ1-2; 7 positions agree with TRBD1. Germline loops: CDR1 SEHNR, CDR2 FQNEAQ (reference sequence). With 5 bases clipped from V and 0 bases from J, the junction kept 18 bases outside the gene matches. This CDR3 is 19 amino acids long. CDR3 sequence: CASSTPTGNEPNANYGYTF. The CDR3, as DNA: TGTGCCAGCAGCACCCCGACAGGGAATGAACCCAACGCTAACTATGGCTACACCTTC.

The DNA of the CDR3 is TGTGCCAGCAGCTGGTCTAGCTTTCGGCTCAATGAGCAGTTCTTC. Translation: CASSWSSFRLNEQFF. The chain carries TRBV13 and TRBJ2-1; D is possibly TRBD2 (5 bases). CDR1 PRHDT and CDR2 FYEKMQ come from the germline V gene (reference sequence). The CDR3 is 15 amino acids. V lost 4 bases and J 6 bases, leaving 16 bases between the germline ends. The variable domain in full, completed from reference TRBV13 and TRBJ2-1, reads AAGVIQSPRHLIKEKRETATLKCYPIPRHDTVYWYQQGPGQDPQFLISFYEKMQSDKGSIPDRFSAQQFSDYHSELNMSSLELGDSALYFCASSWSSFRLNEQFFGPGTRLTVL.

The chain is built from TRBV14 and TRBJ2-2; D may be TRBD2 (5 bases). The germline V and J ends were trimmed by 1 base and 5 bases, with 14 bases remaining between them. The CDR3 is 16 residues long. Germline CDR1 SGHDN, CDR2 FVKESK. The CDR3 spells CASSQARIGGTGELFF. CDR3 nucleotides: TGTGCCAGCAGCCAAGCACGCATAGGAGGAACCGGGGAGCTGTTTTTT.

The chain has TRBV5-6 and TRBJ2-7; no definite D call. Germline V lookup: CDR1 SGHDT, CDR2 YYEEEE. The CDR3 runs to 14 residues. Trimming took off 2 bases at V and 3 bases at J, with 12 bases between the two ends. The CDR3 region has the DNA TGTGCCAGCAGCTTTTCTCAGGAGCTCTACGAGCAGTACTTC. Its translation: CASSFSQELYEQYF.

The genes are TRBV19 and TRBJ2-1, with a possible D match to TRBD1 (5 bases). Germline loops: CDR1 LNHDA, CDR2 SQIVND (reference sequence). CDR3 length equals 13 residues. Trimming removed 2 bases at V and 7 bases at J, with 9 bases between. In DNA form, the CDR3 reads TGTGCCAGTAGTATATGGAAGGGGAATGAGCAGTTCTTC. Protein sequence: CASSIWKGNEQFF.

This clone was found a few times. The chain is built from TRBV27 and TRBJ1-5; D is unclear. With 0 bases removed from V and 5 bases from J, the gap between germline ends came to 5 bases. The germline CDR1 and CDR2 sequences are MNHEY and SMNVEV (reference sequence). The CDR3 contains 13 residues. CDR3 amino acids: CASSLSSDQPQHF. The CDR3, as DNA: TGTGCCAGCAGTTTATCGTCAGATCAGCCCCAGCATTTT.

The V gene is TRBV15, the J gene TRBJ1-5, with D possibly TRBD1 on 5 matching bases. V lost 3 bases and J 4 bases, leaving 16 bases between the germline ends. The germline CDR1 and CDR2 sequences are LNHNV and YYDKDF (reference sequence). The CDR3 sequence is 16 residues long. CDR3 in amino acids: CATSSFIDSSNQPQHF. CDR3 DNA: TGTGCCACCAGCAGCTTCATTGACAGCTCGAATCAGCCCCAGCATTTT.

The CDR3 sequence: CASFGALYEQYF. The CDR3 DNA reads as TGTGCCAGCTTCGGGGCGTTGTACGAGCAGTACTTC. This sequence joins TRBV6-1 and TRBJ2-7; D possibly uses TRBD1 or TRBD2 (5 bases each). Germline-derived CDR1 and CDR2 are MNHNS and SASEGT. Trimming took 8 bases from V and 4 from J, leaving 12 bases between them. This CDR3 is 12 amino acids long.

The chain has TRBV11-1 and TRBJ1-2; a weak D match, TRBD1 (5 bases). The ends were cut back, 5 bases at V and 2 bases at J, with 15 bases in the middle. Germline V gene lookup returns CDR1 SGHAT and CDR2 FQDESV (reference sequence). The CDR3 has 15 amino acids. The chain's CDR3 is CASSERGTPNYGYTF. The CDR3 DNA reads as TGTGCCAGCAGCGAAAGAGGGACTCCCAACTATGGCTACACCTTC.

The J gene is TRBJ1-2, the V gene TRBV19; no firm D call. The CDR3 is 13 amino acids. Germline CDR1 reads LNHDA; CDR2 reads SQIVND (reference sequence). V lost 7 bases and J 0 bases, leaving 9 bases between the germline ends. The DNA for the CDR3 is TGTGCCAGTACCCCCGGGACTAACTATGGCTACACCTTC. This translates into CASTPGTNYGYTF. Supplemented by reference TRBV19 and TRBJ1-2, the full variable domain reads DGGITQSPKYLFRKEGQNVTLSCEQNLNHDAMYWYRQDPGQGLRLIYYSQIVNDFQKGDIAEGYSVSREKKESFPLTVTSAQKNPTAFYLCASTPGTNYGYTFGSGTRLTVV.

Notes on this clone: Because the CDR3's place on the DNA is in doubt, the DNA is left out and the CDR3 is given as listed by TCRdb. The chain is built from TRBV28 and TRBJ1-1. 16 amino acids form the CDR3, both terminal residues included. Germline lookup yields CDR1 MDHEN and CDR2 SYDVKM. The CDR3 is CASSLERDGPNTEAFF.

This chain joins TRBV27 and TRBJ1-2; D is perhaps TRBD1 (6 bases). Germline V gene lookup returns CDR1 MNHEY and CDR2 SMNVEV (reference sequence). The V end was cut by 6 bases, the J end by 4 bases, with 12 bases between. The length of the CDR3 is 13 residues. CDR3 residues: CASRSTGTYGYTF. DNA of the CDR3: TGTGCCAGCAGATCGACAGGCACCTATGGCTACACCTTC.

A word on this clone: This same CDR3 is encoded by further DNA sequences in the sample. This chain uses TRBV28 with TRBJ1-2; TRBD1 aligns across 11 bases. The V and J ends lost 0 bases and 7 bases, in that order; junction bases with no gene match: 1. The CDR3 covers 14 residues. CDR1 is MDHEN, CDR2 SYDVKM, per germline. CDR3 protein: CASSLWGQGGGYTF. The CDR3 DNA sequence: TGTGCCAGCAGTTTATGGGGACAGGGGGGTGGCTACACCTTC.

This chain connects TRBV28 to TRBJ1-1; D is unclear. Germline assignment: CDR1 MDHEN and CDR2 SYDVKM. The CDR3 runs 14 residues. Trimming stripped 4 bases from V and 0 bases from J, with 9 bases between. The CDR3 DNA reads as TGTGCCAGCAGTTGGGCAGGAATGAACACTGAAGCTTTCTTT. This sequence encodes CASSWAGMNTEAFF.

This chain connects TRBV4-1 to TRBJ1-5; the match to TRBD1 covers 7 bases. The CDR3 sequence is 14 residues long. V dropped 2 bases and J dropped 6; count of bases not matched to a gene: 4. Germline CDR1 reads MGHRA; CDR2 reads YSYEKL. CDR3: CASSQWEGAQPQHF. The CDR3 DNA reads TGCGCCAGCAGCCAATGGGAGGGGGCTCAGCCCCAGCATTTT.